This T cell receptor (beta chain) was captured in a study of cytomegalovirus exposure and HLA in healthy donors. Whole-study results and caveats: The classifier reportedly diagnosed cytomegalovirus status with high sensitivity and specificity. Researchers catalogued approximately 170 TCR beta chains as cytomegalovirus-associated.

Turning to this clone: No antigen is known for it.

While the first cohort had about 610 subjects, the donors belonged to the separate validation cohort of fewer than 150 subjects. Here immunoSEQ multiplex PCR was the method, and the copy in TCRdb shows in-frame clones only, minus some. Among about 400,000 clones listed, 70% to 90% were seen once. The germline V gene encodes CDR1 MNHEY and CDR2 SMNVEV (reference sequence). This CDR3 region has 13 residues. V was cut by 0 bases and J by 11 bases, with 10 bases left in between. Sequencing was performed on PBMCs. This chain connects TRBV27 to TRBJ2-2; perhaps TRBD2 as D (5 bases). This sequence was found in a woman aged 18-30 years in good health and CMV-seronegative. The CDR3 loop reads CASSLSRVSELFF. The CDR3 DNA follows: TGTGCCAGCAGTTTATCGAGGGTGTCCGAGCTGTTTTTT.